This passage covers 24 T cell receptor beta chains from one sample sequenced in a study of PD-1 blockade in classical Hodgkin lymphoma. Sequencing used immunoSEQ multiplex PCR; TCRdb keeps in-frame clones, though not all of them. The profile shows just under 20,000 clones, more than 75% of them singletons. The time point is: cycle 4 day 1 (C4D1), after more than five weeks of nivolumab. All patients relapsed after autologous stem cell transplantation, and brentuximab vedotin exposure varied. The input for sequencing was peripheral blood mononuclear cells (PBMCs), taken before the fourth cycle of nivolumab. The receptor source for this set is a human donor with classical Hodgkin lymphoma.

The CDR3 sequence is CASSSGSQPQHF. The DNA for the CDR3 is TGTGCCAGCAGCTCGGGAAGTCAGCCCCAGCATTTT. The chain carries TRBV7-6 and TRBJ1-5; D unclear. CDR3 length: 12 amino acids. CDR1 is SGHVS, CDR2 FNYEAQ, per germline. Trimming cost V 4 bases and J 6 bases, with 7 bases left between them. Using reference TRBV7-6 and TRBJ1-5 for the parts outside the CDR3, the full variable domain is GAGVSQSPRYKVTKRGQDVALRCDPISGHVSLYWYRQALGQGPEFLTYFNYEAQQDKSGLPNDRFSAERPEGSISTLTIQRTEQRDSAMYRCASSSGSQPQHFGDGTRLSIL.

The V and J genes are TRBV19 and TRBJ1-5; TRBD1 matches 9 bases. The ends lost 6 bases at V and 0 bases at J; junction bases unmatched: 3. CDR3 length: 15 residues. Germline lookup yields CDR1 LNHDA and CDR2 SQIVND (reference sequence). The CDR3: CASRMTGGSNQPQHF. CDR3 sequence (DNA): TGTGCCAGTAGGATGACAGGGGGTAGCAATCAGCCCCAGCATTTT.

The genes are TRBV5-1 and TRBJ2-7; unclear D gene. Germline values: CDR1 SGHRS, CDR2 YFSETQ. V was clipped by 4 bases and J by 3 bases, with 11 bases between them. The CDR3 extends over 13 amino acids. CDR3 protein: CASSIGSGYEQYF. The CDR3 bases are TGCGCCAGCAGCATCGGTAGTGGCTACGAGCAGTACTTC.

The J gene is TRBJ1-1, the V gene TRBV7-2, with no clear D. The V gene's germline CDR1 is SGHTA and CDR2 FQGNSA. Trimming stripped 0 bases from V and 4 bases from J, with 0 bases between. CDR3 length: 11 residues. CDR3 nucleotides: TGTGCCAGCAGCTTAGCCACTGAAGCTTTCTTT. Translated: CASSLATEAFF. The variable domain in full, with the rest retrieved from reference TRBV7-2 and TRBJ1-1, is GAGVSQSPSNKVTEKGKDVELRCDPISGHTALYWYRQSLGQGLEFLIYFQGNSAPDKSGLPSDRFSAERTGGSVSTLTIQRTQQEDSAVYLCASSLATEAFFGQGTRLTVV.

The DNA of the CDR3 is TGTGCCAGCAGTTACTTAGCGACGAGCACAGATACGCAGTATTTT. It specifies CASSYLATSTDTQYF. This chain links TRBV6-5 with TRBJ2-3, with a weak D call TRBD2 (5 bases). Germline CDR1 MNHEY, CDR2 SVGAGI. Trimming cost V 1 base and J 0 bases, with 8 bases left between them. The CDR3 is 15 residues long.

The genes are TRBV7-9 and TRBJ1-1, with 7 bases fitting TRBD1. This CDR3 contains 15 residues. J lost 5 bases, V lost 2 bases, and 8 bases had no gene match. The germline gives CDR1 SEHNR, CDR2 FQNEAQ (reference sequence). The CDR3 spells CASSLSTGLVTEAFF. The CDR3 DNA follows: TGTGCCAGCAGCTTATCGACAGGGTTAGTAACTGAAGCTTTCTTT.

A single count supports this clone. The chain is built from TRBV5-1 and TRBJ2-3; 8 bases are a match to TRBD2. J was trimmed by 0 bases and V by 0 bases; bases with no gene match: 3. CDR3 size: 16 residues. The germline V gene has CDR1 SGHRS and CDR2 YFSETQ. The CDR3 protein is CASSLEPSGSTDTQYF. CDR3 sequence (DNA): TGCGCCAGCAGCTTGGAGCCTAGCGGGAGCACAGATACGCAGTATTTT.

The gene calls are TRBV9 and TRBJ2-2, with a weak D call TRBD2 (6 bases). The germline V and J ends were trimmed by 3 bases and 1 base, with 13 bases remaining between them. This CDR3 is built from 16 residues. Per germline, CDR1 SGDLS and CDR2 YYNGEE. CDR3 nucleotide sequence: TGTGCCAGCAGCGGGGCGGGGCAGGTGAACACCGGGGAGCTGTTTTTT. Its protein is CASSGAGQVNTGELFF.

This clone was observed a few times. The rearrangement links TRBV19 to TRBJ1-6; no clear D gene. Looked up from germline, CDR1 is LNHDA and CDR2 is SQIVND (reference sequence). The V end lost 9 bases, the J end lost 6 bases, and 9 bases lay between the germline ends. The CDR3 is made up of 12 amino acids. The CDR3 DNA reads TGTGCCAGAAACCGGCTTAATTCACCCCTCCACTTT. This codes for CARNRLNSPLHF.

The rearrangement uses TRBV15 and TRBJ2-1; 12 bases are shared with TRBD2. Germline assignment: CDR1 LNHNV and CDR2 YYDKDF (reference sequence). This CDR3 contains 18 residues. V lost 0 bases and J lost 3; bases outside the gene matches: 6. As DNA, the CDR3 is TGTGCCACCAGCAGAGATCGGGCTAGCGGGAGGGGCTACAATGAGCAGTTCTTC. It translates to CATSRDRASGRGYNEQFF.

This rearrangement joins TRBV7-2 to TRBJ2-7, with 8 nucleotides matching TRBD2. The trim removed 5 bases at V and 3 bases at J, leaving 18 bases unmatched. The CDR3 loop spans 18 amino acids. The germline V gene encodes CDR1 SGHTA and CDR2 FQGNSA. The CDR3 nucleotides are TGTGCCAGCAGCCCATCCCCCCAAGCCGGGAGGGCTCTCTACGAGCAGTACTTC. It encodes CASSPSPQAGRALYEQYF. The full variable domain, its missing parts supplied by reference TRBV7-2 and TRBJ2-7, is GAGVSQSPSNKVTEKGKDVELRCDPISGHTALYWYRQSLGQGLEFLIYFQGNSAPDKSGLPSDRFSAERTGGSVSTLTIQRTQQEDSAVYLCASSPSPQAGRALYEQYFGPGTRLTVT.

This sequence joins TRBV6-5 and TRBJ1-2, with D possibly TRBD1 on 6 matching bases. CDR3 length: 13 amino acids. V was shortened by 4 bases and J by 3 bases, with 9 bases between the two germline ends. Germline V lookup: CDR1 MNHEY, CDR2 SVGAGI. The CDR3 DNA follows: TGTGCCAGCAGTTTGGACAGTGACTATGGCTACACCTTC. Protein product: CASSLDSDYGYTF.

V usage is TRBV11-3 and J usage is TRBJ2-7, with a weak D call TRBD1 (5 bases). Germline loops: CDR1 SGHNT, CDR2 YENEEA. The CDR3 spans 12 residues. V gave up 5 bases and J gave up 0 bases, with 5 bases separating them. CDR3 sequence reads: CASSQGSYEQYF. DNA for the CDR3: TGTGCCAGCAGCCAGGGCTCCTACGAGCAGTACTTC.

V and J are TRBV28 and TRBJ2-1; 10 nucleotides match TRBD1. The junction had 7 bases not matched to a gene; V was cut back by 1 base and J by 10 bases. Germline CDR1 MDHEN, CDR2 SYDVKM. The CDR3 consists of 15 residues. The DNA for the CDR3 is TGTGCCAGCAGTTTATCGCGACAGGGGGCTGGGGAGCAGTTCTTC. The encoded protein is CASSLSRQGAGEQFF.

The chain is built from TRBV19 and TRBJ1-3; D perhaps matches TRBD1 (5 bases). V was clipped by 5 bases and J by 1 base, with 15 bases between them. Germline values: CDR1 LNHDA, CDR2 SQIVND (reference sequence). The CDR3 is made up of 16 amino acids. The CDR3 nucleotides are TGTGCCAGTAGTTTTCTCCCGACAGTTTCTGGAAACACCATATATTTT. This translates into CASSFLPTVSGNTIYF.

This clone occurred a few times. The J gene is TRBJ2-1, the V gene TRBV6-5; D gene unclear. This CDR3 spans 11 amino acids. V dropped 5 bases and J dropped 11 bases, with 10 bases sitting between them. Germline lookup yields CDR1 MNHEY and CDR2 SVGAGI. The CDR3 nucleotides are TGTGCCAGCAGTGCAGGAGCCAAGCAGTTCTTC. It encodes CASSAGAKQFF.

This clone occurred a few times. At one of its ends the junction is not consistent with the germline gene, which may arise from a read error. This chain connects TRBV18 to TRBJ1-3; 8 nucleotides line up with TRBD1. The germline CDR1 and CDR2 sequences are KGHSH and LQKENI. The CDR3 runs to 16 residues. CDR3 nucleotides: TGTGCCAGCGCACCCGGGACAGGAGATACTGGAAACACCATATATTTT. Translating it yields CASAPGTGDTGNTIYF.

This chain uses TRBV19 with TRBJ1-5; D gene unclear. V lost 3 bases, J lost 7 bases, and 7 bases lay in between. The CDR3 has 12 amino acids. Germline values: CDR1 LNHDA, CDR2 SQIVND (reference sequence). The CDR3 nucleotides read TGTGCCAGTAGTATCCTACAACAGCCCCAGCATTTT. Its protein product is CASSILQQPQHF.

The V call is TRBV4-3, the J call TRBJ2-4; possible D gene TRBD2, 5 bases. The CDR3 consists of 17 residues. Deletions cut 0 bases from V and 1 base from J, with 13 bases between. Looked up from germline, CDR1 is LGHNA and CDR2 is YSLEER. The CDR3 reads CASSQDSGVGAKNIQYF. The CDR3 DNA sequence: TGCGCCAGCAGCCAAGACTCCGGGGTGGGTGCCAAAAACATTCAGTACTTC.

The V gene is TRBV6-5, the J gene TRBJ1-2; D gene unclear. Germline CDR1 MNHEY, CDR2 SVGAGI. Trimming left V 6 bases short and J 0 bases short, with 11 bases between. CDR3 length equals 14 residues. CDR3 loop: CASSLSITNYGYTF. CDR3 in DNA: TGTGCCAGCAGCCTGTCCATCACTAACTATGGCTACACCTTC.

This chain links TRBV28 with TRBJ1-2; maybe TRBD1 (5 bases). V shed 4 bases and J shed 4 bases, with 16 bases lying between them. Germline CDR1 MDHEN, CDR2 SYDVKM. This CDR3 has 15 amino acids. The CDR3 spells CASSSSLGLGYGYTF. For the CDR3, the DNA is TGTGCCAGCAGTTCCTCACTGGGACTTGGCTATGGCTACACCTTC.

The chain joins TRBV18 to TRBJ2-7; D remains unclear. Trimming removed 3 bases from V and 2 bases from J, with 5 bases in between. This CDR3 spans 12 amino acids. Germline V gives CDR1 KGHSH, CDR2 LQKENI. The CDR3 DNA sequence: TGTGCCAGCTCACCTGGTCCCTACGAGCAGTACTTC. Translation: CASSPGPYEQYF.

The J gene is TRBJ2-4, the V gene TRBV10-1; 8 bases match TRBD2. The V segment lost 0 bases and the J segment 2 bases; nucleotides outside the gene matches: 9. The CDR3 consists of 18 residues. Looked up from germline, CDR1 is WNHNN and CDR2 is SYGVQD (reference sequence). Here the CDR3 reads CASSESVQREWSKNIQYF. For the CDR3, the DNA is TGCGCCAGCAGTGAGTCGGTCCAGCGGGAGTGGTCCAAAAACATTCAGTACTTC.

This chain connects TRBV28 to TRBJ1-2; TRBD1 matches at 7 bases. Trimming cost V 6 bases and J 4 bases; bases outside gene matches: 2. The CDR3 is made up of 12 amino acids. Germline assignment: CDR1 MDHEN and CDR2 SYDVKM. For the CDR3, the DNA is TGTGCCAGCAGAAGGGGGCCCTATGGCTACACCTTC. The encoded protein is CASRRGPYGYTF.